The 27 T cell receptor beta chains below all came from one sample that was sequenced in a study of shared clonotypes between healthy human individuals. Generated by immunoSEQ multiplex PCR, the TCRdb table keeps only in-frame clones and is missing some. This table has approximately 2.3 million clones, approximately 95% appearing once. Sample: naive CD4+ T cells from PBMCs. Subset denoted: CD45RA+ positively selected. These receptors were obtained from a man between 18 and 29 years old in good health. Some clones in this sample may be carry-over from other donors' samples.

The rearrangement links TRBV7-3 to TRBJ1-1; maybe TRBD1 (6 bases). The CDR3 length is 13 residues. Between the trimmed V and J ends, which lost 9 bases and 2 bases, there was a span of 13 bases. Germline V CDR1 and CDR2: SGHTA, FQGTGA. CDR3: CASGQNSNTEAFF. The CDR3 DNA sequence: TGTGCCAGTGGACAGAACTCAAACACTGAAGCTTTCTTT.

This sequence joins TRBV7-8 and TRBJ2-3; perhaps TRBD2 as D (6 bases). This CDR3 has 16 amino acids. The germline V gene has CDR1 SGHVS and CDR2 FQNEAQ. V lost 6 bases and J 5 bases, leaving 21 bases between the germline ends. CDR3 nucleotides: TGTGCCAGCAGAGACCGCGGGGCCCTCCAAGGAGATACGCAGTATTTT. Translation gives CASRDRGALQGDTQYF. Using reference TRBV7-8 and TRBJ2-3 for the parts outside the CDR3, the full variable domain is GAGVSQSPRYKVAKRGQDVALRCDPISGHVSLFWYQQALGQGPEFLTYFQNEAQLDKSGLPSDRFFAERPEGSVSTLKIQRTQQEDSAVYLCASRDRGALQGDTQYFGPGTRLTVL.

The DNA of the CDR3 is TGTGCCAAGACATGGGGACGGTTCTATGGCTACACCTTC. It translates to CAKTWGRFYGYTF. The genes are TRBV2 and TRBJ1-2; maybe TRBD1 (5 bases). The V gene lost 10 bases and the J gene lost 4 bases, with 16 bases spanning the gap. CDR1 and CDR2 (germline): SNHLY, FYNNEI. The CDR3 has 13 residues.

This chain connects TRBV14 to TRBJ2-3; 7 positions agree with TRBD2. The germline V gene encodes CDR1 SGHDN and CDR2 FVKESK. The CDR3 has 15 amino acids. Trimming at V came to 2 bases and at J to 6 bases, leaving 8 bases not matched to a gene. In nucleotides, the CDR3 is TGTGCCAGCAGCCAATTCAGACTAGCAGCGGATACGCAGTATTTT. Its protein is CASSQFRLAADTQYF.

The CDR3 DNA reads as TGCGCCAGCAGCCAAGACCGGGACACCTTGAGCGAGCAGTACTTC. It codes for CASSQDRDTLSEQYF. This chain joins TRBV4-1 and TRBJ2-7; a possible D gene is TRBD1 (6 bases). Germline CDR1 MGHRA, CDR2 YSYEKL. The CDR3 sequence is 15 residues long. Trimming pared 0 bases from V and 6 bases from J, leaving 15 bases between.

In the case of this clone: This sample includes further DNA sequences coding for the same CDR3. The chain recombines TRBV28 with TRBJ1-2; D call uncertain. From germline, CDR1 is MDHEN and CDR2 SYDVKM. Trimming cost V 2 bases and J 3 bases, with 4 bases left between them. This CDR3 contains 12 residues. Here the CDR3 reads CASSLRDYGYTF. The CDR3 nucleotides are TGTGCCAGCAGTTTACGGGACTATGGCTACACCTTC.

This chain joins TRBV15 and TRBJ1-5, with D maybe TRBD1 (6 bases). CDR3 length equals 20 residues. V lost 3 bases and J 0 bases, leaving 24 bases between the germline ends. Germline lookup yields CDR1 LNHNV and CDR2 YYDKDF (reference sequence). CDR3 region: CATSSSWGGGVSRSNQPQHF. As DNA, the CDR3 is TGTGCCACCAGCAGCTCCTGGGGAGGGGGGGTTTCGCGTAGCAATCAGCCCCAGCATTTT. Full variable domain (remainder filled in from reference TRBV15 and TRBJ1-5): DAMVIQNPRYQVTQFGKPVTLSCSQTLNHNVMYWYQQKSSQAPKLLFHYYDKDFNNEADTPDNFQSRRPNTSFCFLDIRSPGLGDTAMYLCATSSSWGGGVSRSNQPQHFGDGTRLSIL.

The chain is built from TRBV2 and TRBJ1-2; 7 bases match TRBD1. CDR3 length equals 14 residues. The V gene's germline CDR1 is SNHLY and CDR2 FYNNEI. Trimming cost V 4 bases and J 8 bases; bases outside gene matches: 10. The CDR3 spells CASSGLTGMEGYTF. DNA of the CDR3: TGTGCCAGCAGTGGACTGACAGGGATGGAAGGCTACACCTTC.

The V call is TRBV10-3, the J call TRBJ2-5; 7 bases line up with TRBD1. The CDR3 loop spans 14 amino acids. Unmatched junction bases numbered 5, after V lost 3 bases and J lost 4 bases. Per the germline V gene, CDR1 is ENHRY and CDR2 is SYGVKD. The CDR3 nucleotides are TGTGCCATCAGTGACCGGGACAGCATAGAGACCCAGTACTTC. Its translation: CAISDRDSIETQYF.

In DNA form, the CDR3 reads TGCGCCAGCAGCTCCGCGGGGGCGGGAGTGGGCACAGATACGCAGTATTTT. Translated: CASSSAGAGVGTDTQYF. The chain has TRBV5-1 and TRBJ2-3, with a tentative D call TRBD2 (7 bases). In germline, CDR1 is SGHRS, CDR2 YFSETQ. The CDR3 sequence is 17 residues long. The V end lost 3 bases, the J end lost 1 base, and 18 bases lay between the germline ends.

CDR3 sequence reads: CASSLGRAATYEQYF. The CDR3 bases are TGTGCCAGCAGCTTAGGGAGGGCCGCGACCTACGAGCAGTACTTC. The J gene is TRBJ2-7, the V gene TRBV7-2; tentative D call: TRBD2 (6 bases). Germline assignment: CDR1 SGHTA and CDR2 FQGNSA. The CDR3 spans 15 residues. The V and J ends lost 1 base and 2 bases respectively, with 12 bases between them.

This clone came up once. The chain uses TRBV7-2 and TRBJ2-1; D gene ambiguous. Trimming left V 1 base short and J 0 bases short, with 4 bases between. CDR1 is SGHTA and CDR2 is FQGNSA in the germline V gene. The CDR3 totals 14 residues. CDR3 bases: TGTGCCAGCAGCTTAGTGAGCTCCTACAATGAGCAGTTCTTC. It yields the protein CASSLVSSYNEQFF.

The chain combines TRBV7-3 with TRBJ2-7; D is perhaps TRBD1 (6 bases). The ends were cut back, 4 bases at V and 4 bases at J, with 32 bases in the middle. This CDR3 has 20 amino acids. Germline V gives CDR1 SGHTA, CDR2 FQGTGA. CDR3 amino acids: CASSSGAPTPNSQLGYEQYF. DNA of the CDR3: TGTGCCAGCAGCTCAGGGGCGCCAACTCCAAACTCCCAATTAGGGTACGAGCAGTACTTC.

The rearrangement uses TRBV7-8 and TRBJ2-5; 9 bases fit TRBD2. The V gene's germline CDR1 is SGHVS and CDR2 FQNEAQ. The CDR3 consists of 15 residues. The ends lost 6 bases at V and 5 bases at J; junction bases unmatched: 10. CDR3 in amino acids: CASRSIAGAWETQYF. In DNA, the CDR3 is TGTGCCAGCAGGAGTATAGCGGGAGCATGGGAGACCCAGTACTTC.

This clone was observed a few times. The genes are TRBV10-3 and TRBJ1-5, with D possibly being TRBD1 (6 bases). The CDR3 extends over 12 amino acids. Germline V gene data show CDR1 as ENHRY and CDR2 as SYGVKD. Trimming took 6 bases from V and 11 from J, leaving 14 bases between them. The DNA for the CDR3 is TGTGCCATCAGCCCGGACAGTTTGTCCCAGCATTTT. Amino acid sequence: CAISPDSLSQHF.

This rearrangement joins TRBV2 to TRBJ1-4, with D unclear. Trimming removed 4 bases from V and 4 bases from J, with 10 bases in between. CDR3 length: 14 residues. Per germline, CDR1 SNHLY and CDR2 FYNNEI. CDR3 DNA: TGTGCCAGCAGTGTGGGCACAAGTAATGAAAAACTGTTTTTT. Protein sequence: CASSVGTSNEKLFF.

In regard to this clone: A much larger clone lies a single base off, so this may be a read error. This chain uses TRBV5-4 with TRBJ1-1, with 7 bases lining up with TRBD1. The CDR3 covers 13 residues. Germline CDR1 is SGHNT and CDR2 is YYREEE (reference sequence). After removal of 2 bases from V and 3 bases from J, the junction contained 1 base not matched to a gene. CDR3 DNA sequence: TGTGCCAGCAGCTTCGACAGGGACACTGAAGCTTTCTTT. Encoded protein: CASSFDRDTEAFF. Variable domain in full (rest from reference TRBV5-4 and TRBJ1-1): ETGVTQSPTHLIKTRGQQVTLRCSSQSGHNTVSWYQQALGQGPQFIFQYYREEENGRGNFPPRFSGLQFPNYSSELNVNALELDDSALYLCASSFDRDTEAFFGQGTRLTVV.

The rearrangement uses TRBV5-1 and TRBJ2-2; D is possibly TRBD1 (5 bases). The CDR3 is made up of 17 amino acids. Germline lookup yields CDR1 SGHRS and CDR2 YFSETQ. Trimming took 0 bases from V and 1 from J, leaving 13 bases between them. CDR3 residues: CASSLDWGLKNTGELFF. DNA of the CDR3: TGCGCCAGCAGCTTGGATTGGGGCCTTAAGAACACCGGGGAGCTGTTTTTT.

There are a few counts of this clone. CDR3 amino acids: CSSRTGGPPGYGYTF. In DNA, the CDR3 is TGCAGCTCCCGGACAGGGGGCCCACCTGGGTATGGCTACACCTTC. The J gene is TRBJ1-2, the V gene TRBV29-1, with 11 bases aligning to TRBD1. The junction had 13 bases not matched to a gene; V was cut back by 8 bases and J by 5 bases. The CDR3 is 15 residues long. Germline V gene sequence: CDR1 SQVTM, CDR2 ANQGSEA.

V is TRBV5-4 and J is TRBJ2-7; TRBD2 matches 10 bases. Looked up from germline, CDR1 is SGHNT and CDR2 is YYREEE (reference sequence). The CDR3 totals 17 residues. Unmatched junction bases numbered 8, after V lost 1 base and J lost 1 base. The CDR3 protein is CASSLPSGRGGSYEQYF. CDR3 DNA sequence: TGTGCCAGCAGCTTGCCCAGCGGGAGGGGTGGGTCCTACGAGCAGTACTTC.

The chain uses TRBV28 and TRBJ2-7; the D gene is possibly TRBD2 (5 bases). The CDR3 has 13 residues. The ends were cut back, 7 bases at V and 3 bases at J, with 13 bases in the middle. Germline CDR1 and CDR2: MDHEN and SYDVKM. The CDR3 DNA reads TGTGCCAGCATTAAGAGGGAAGGCTACGAGCAGTACTTC. This encodes CASIKREGYEQYF.

The J gene is TRBJ2-7, the V gene TRBV5-6; either TRBD1 or TRBD2 may fit D (5 bases each). The CDR3 is 12 amino acids. Between the trimmed V and J ends, which lost 5 bases and 3 bases, there was a span of 9 bases. Looked up from germline, CDR1 is SGHDT and CDR2 is YYEEEE. The CDR3 nucleotides are TGTGCCAGCAGTCGGGACCACTACGAGCAGTACTTC. It yields the protein CASSRDHYEQYF. The full variable domain, completed using reference TRBV5-6 and TRBJ2-7, is DAGVTQSPTHLIKTRGQQVTLRCSPKSGHDTVSWYQQALGQGPQFIFQYYEEEERQRGNFPDRFSGHQFPNYSSELNVNALLLGDSALYLCASSRDHYEQYFGPGTRLTVT.

Details on this clone: Other nucleotide sequences from this sample produce the same CDR3. V usage is TRBV2 and J usage is TRBJ1-5; D remains ambiguous. CDR1 is SNHLY and CDR2 is FYNNEI in the germline V gene. Trimming took off 2 bases at V and 1 base at J, with 6 bases between the two ends. The CDR3 runs to 14 residues. Written as DNA, the CDR3 is TGTGCCAGCAGTGAACGGGTGAGCAATCAGCCCCAGCATTTT. Encoded protein: CASSERVSNQPQHF.

The chain joins TRBV9 to TRBJ1-3, with TRBD1 as a possible D gene (6 bases). This CDR3 comprises 16 residues. Germline CDR1 and CDR2: SGDLS and YYNGEE. Trimming pared 0 bases from V and 5 bases from J, leaving 15 bases between. The CDR3 sequence is CASSVDLSGDRNTIYF. CDR3 coding DNA: TGTGCCAGCAGCGTAGATCTGTCAGGGGATAGAAACACCATATATTTT.

The J gene is TRBJ2-7, the V gene TRBV28; D may be TRBD1 (6 bases). The V gene lost 10 bases and the J gene lost 4 bases, with 11 bases spanning the gap. Per germline, CDR1 MDHEN and CDR2 SYDVKM. The CDR3 has 11 residues. CDR3 protein: CATDQGYEQYF. The CDR3 coding sequence is TGTGCCACCGATCAGGGGTACGAGCAGTACTTC.

The chain employs TRBV4-1 and TRBJ2-5, with D perhaps matching TRBD1 (6 bases). Looked up from germline, CDR1 is MGHRA and CDR2 is YSYEKL. Trimming removed 2 bases at V and 1 base at J, with 14 bases between. The CDR3 spans 16 residues. CDR3 bases: TGCGCCAGCAGCCAATTTGCCGGACAGTCCCAAGAGACCCAGTACTTC. Translating it yields CASSQFAGQSQETQYF.

This chain uses TRBV9 with TRBJ1-3, with D uncertain. CDR1 is SGDLS and CDR2 is YYNGEE in the germline V gene. Trimming removed 4 bases at V and 0 bases at J, with 20 bases between. The CDR3 is 18 residues long. The CDR3 region is CASSPPGRQAISGNTIYF. CDR3 nucleotide sequence: TGTGCCAGCAGCCCCCCCGGTCGGCAGGCTATCTCTGGAAACACCATATATTTT.